One sample yielded the 6 T cell receptor beta chains listed below, sequenced in a study of beta chain features in type 1 diabetes. Study-wide results and caveats: A moderate, significant TCRB CDR3 shortening appeared in type 1 diabetes across four CD4+ subsets.

Their target antigens are unknown. The investigators reverse transcribed all of the isolated RNA, so they sequenced expressed TCRB transcripts. Only in-frame clones appear in the TCRdb table, and some are missing; sequencing was by immunoSEQ multiplex PCR. The sample yields about 650,000 clones, around 12% seen once. Specimen: naive CD4+ T cells from blood. These receptors were taken from a man aged 25 to 45 with type 1 diabetes.

The J gene is TRBJ2-7, the V gene TRBV5-1; 8 nucleotides align to TRBD1. The CDR3 length is 17 residues. The trim removed 0 bases at V and 3 bases at J, leaving 11 bases unmatched. Germline V CDR1 and CDR2: SGHRS, YFSETQ. CDR3 protein: CASSLAAFETGDYEQYF. The CDR3 DNA sequence: TGCGCCAGCAGCTTGGCGGCTTTTGAGACAGGGGACTACGAGCAGTACTTC.

In this sample, this clone turned up a few times. This chain links TRBV30 with TRBJ1-4, with unresolved D. CDR1 and CDR2 from the germline V gene are GTSNPN and SVGIG (reference sequence). Trimming stripped 2 bases from V and 11 bases from J, with 15 bases between. The CDR3 contains 13 residues. The CDR3 here is CAWSISDRRKLFF. CDR3 DNA sequence: TGTGCCTGGAGTATTTCCGACCGACGGAAACTGTTTTTT.

This clone was seen a handful of times. The V call is TRBV7-6, the J call TRBJ2-5, with D perhaps given as TRBD1 or TRBD2 (5 bases each). Trimming took 5 bases from V and 3 from J, leaving 10 bases between them. Germline values: CDR1 SGHVS, CDR2 FNYEAQ. There are 13 residues in the CDR3. As DNA, the CDR3 is TGTGCCAGCAGCGCAGGGACGGAAGAGACCCAGTACTTC. It encodes CASSAGTEETQYF. Together with reference TRBV7-6 and TRBJ2-5, the CDR3 gives the full variable domain: GAGVSQSPRYKVTKRGQDVALRCDPISGHVSLYWYRQALGQGPEFLTYFNYEAQQDKSGLPNDRFSAERPEGSISTLTIQRTEQRDSAMYRCASSAGTEETQYFGPGTRLLVL.

The V and J genes are TRBV6-5 and TRBJ2-5; possibly TRBD2 for D (5 bases). The CDR3 is made up of 13 amino acids. The germline V gene encodes CDR1 MNHEY and CDR2 SVGAGI. V was shortened by 8 bases and J by 4 bases, with 14 bases between the two germline ends. CDR3 residues: CASRNGVGETQYF. Written as DNA, the CDR3 is TGTGCCAGCCGGAACGGGGTGGGAGAGACCCAGTACTTC.

This clone was observed a few times. The rearrangement uses TRBV5-4 and TRBJ1-2; D gene ambiguous. The CDR3 has 15 residues. Germline V gene data show CDR1 as SGHNT and CDR2 as YYREEE (reference sequence). V was shortened by 4 bases and J by 0 bases, with 13 bases between the two germline ends. The CDR3 nucleotides are TGTGCCAGCAGCCCGAGGACTAACGCTAACTATGGCTACACCTTC. The encoded protein is CASSPRTNANYGYTF.

This clone was picked up a small number of times. The chain carries TRBV29-1 and TRBJ1-1; 7 nucleotides align to TRBD1. V gave up 1 base and J gave up 4 bases; unmatched junction bases: 3. The CDR3 runs to 13 residues. CDR1 and CDR2 (germline): SQVTM, ANQGSEA. Written as DNA, the CDR3 is TGCAGCGTTGAAGGCTCAGGGGGCACTGAAGCTTTCTTT. Protein product: CSVEGSGGTEAFF.